This T cell receptor (beta chain) was profiled in a study of naive and memory T cell subsets. The study's findings and limits: Activation and differentiation may alter RNA-based TCR counts. From naive to CM, EM and EMRA, diversity decreased and Gini increased. Naive and memory repertoire findings lacked a ground truth for validation.

The CDR3 runs 16 residues. Trimming removed 0 bases from V and 4 bases from J; junction bases left unmatched: 7. Looked up from germline, CDR1 is MGHRA and CDR2 is YSYEKL. This clonotype was seen a handful of times. What it binds is not known. Four subsets defined by CD45RA and CD27 were sorted after CD3, CD4, CD8 and live/dead staining. Two oligonucleotides, mixed equimolar, formed the beta constant-region primer covering TRBC1 and TRBC2. Nested alpha and beta constant-region primers with the SP2 primer drove four PCR rounds on ligated cDNA. Using its own MiXCR run on the UMI-ligation and nested PCR reads, TCRdb lists one record per CDR3 protein. The sample lists 30,000 to 40,000 distinct CDR3 sequences, less than 20% occurring once.

The receptor was isolated from a human donor in good health. The gene calls are TRBV4-1 and TRBJ2-3; the match to TRBD2 covers 7 bases. Material: effector memory CD4+ T cells from blood. Subset here: effector memory, CD45RA- CD27-. CDR3 region: CASSQDRAGASDTQYF. The CDR3 nucleotides are TGCGCCAGCAGCCAAGATAGGGCGGGAGCGTCAGATACGCAGTATTTT.